This T cell receptor beta chain originates from a study of shared clonotypes between healthy human individuals. Points from the study as a whole: In this cohort, only blood was sampled, and tissue repertoires likely differ. Genetic and exposure-history diversity was limited by the few donors.

There are 15 residues in the CDR3. V was cut by 3 bases and J by 0 bases, with 9 bases left in between. Germline CDR1 MDHEN, CDR2 SYDVKM. Memory CD4+ cells were the fraction left after CD45RA+ naive selection. Methods used by the authors: Junction-only sequences without quality scores came from ImmunoSEQ, so filtering differed. Repertoires were generated with immunoSEQ multiplex PCR, while TCRdb's copy carries only in-frame clones and drops some. That table furnishes V, J and clone size, whereas the DNA furnished D and trimming. Of around 1.1 million clones listed, more than 75% are singletons. As for this clone: Its antigen is as yet unknown.

The TCR comes from a man younger than 35 in good health. Some clones in this sample may be carry-over from other donors' samples. This sequence joins TRBV28 and TRBJ1-3, with D uncertain. Sequencing was carried out using memory CD4+ T cells from PBMCs. Noted subset: CD45RA-negative fraction. CDR3 in DNA: TGTGCCAGCAGTTTGATGAGAATCTCTGGAAACACCATATATTTT. Translation: CASSLMRISGNTIYF.